Listed below are T cell receptor beta chains from one sample, sequenced in a study of T cell responses to AZD1222 COVID-19 vaccine. Data came from immunoSEQ multiplex PCR; TCRdb stores just in-frame clones and leaves some out. Found here are approximately 100,000 clones, roughly 90% of them singletons; the top ten hold approximately 1.2%. The sample was peripheral blood, taken on day 0 of AZD1222 vaccination. Source of these receptors: an adult in good health. Both conserved end residues are part of each CDR3. D genes are given only for firm matches. Only part of the rows carry a size: once, few, many, or a class if the clone is expanded.

v_gene	d_gene	abundance	j_gene	CDR3nt	CDR3aa
TRBV7-9	.	.	TRBJ1-2	TGTGCCAGCAGCGCTCAGAACTATGGCTACACCTTC	CASSAQNYGYTF
TRBV27	TRBD1	.	TRBJ1-5	TGTGCCAGCAGTTCCGTCGGGACAGCTGGCAATCAGCCCCAGCATTTT	CASSSVGTAGNQPQHF
TRBV10-3	.	.	TRBJ2-3	TGTGCCATCAGCGGGGGAGCGGCAGATACGCAGTATTTT	CAISGGAADTQYF
TRBV7-3	TRBD1	.	TRBJ1-2	TGTGCCAGCAGCTTAAGAGGGCAGGGGGACTACACCTTC	CASSLRGQGDYTF
TRBV6-5	.	.	TRBJ2-5	TGTGCCAGCAGCTCCTCCGGTAGGGGAGAGACCCAGTACTTC	CASSSSGRGETQYF
TRBV12-5	.	.	TRBJ1-5	TGTGCTAGTGGTTCCTGGGGGGGCAATCAGCCCCAGCATTTT	CASGSWGGNQPQHF
TRBV5-6	TRBD1	.	TRBJ2-7	TGTGCCAGCAGCGTGCCCAGGACAGGGTCTCTTTGGAACGAGCAGTACTTC	CASSVPRTGSLWNEQYF
TRBV2	.	.	TRBJ1-4	TGTGCCAGCAGTCCGTTCGATCAGGCCTTCGGAAAACTGTTTTTT	CASSPFDQAFGKLFF
TRBV28	.	.	TRBJ1-1	TGTGCCAGCAGTTTGGGGGGCCAGAACACTGAAGCTTTCTTT	CASSLGGQNTEAFF
TRBV18	.	.	TRBJ2-3	TGTGCCAGCTCACCACCGGGGGCAGGGGTGGCAGATACGCAGTATTTT	CASSPPGAGVADTQYF
TRBV6-5	.	.	TRBJ1-6	TGTGCCAGCAGGGCACGCTCCTATAATTCACCCCTCCACTTT	CASRARSYNSPLHF
TRBV28	.	.	TRBJ2-6	TGTGCCAGCAGGGGAGCCCGCTCTGGGGCCAACGTCCTGACTTTC	CASRGARSGANVLTF
TRBV7-9	.	.	TRBJ1-4	TGTGCCAGCAGCTTAGACACCCCCGGTCCTGAAAAACTGTTTTTT	CASSLDTPGPEKLFF
TRBV6-2/TRBV6-3	.	.	TRBJ2-5	TGTGCCAGCACCCCATCGACAGGCCCCCAAGAGACCCAGTACTTC	CASTPSTGPQETQYF
TRBV19	.	.	TRBJ2-6	TGTGCCAGTAGTATAGATATTCGGGGAAGAGGGGCCAACGTCCTGACTTTC	CASSIDIRGRGANVLTF
TRBV6-6	.	.	TRBJ1-2	TGTGCCACCACATCCCCGGGGAACTATGGCTACACCTTC	CATTSPGNYGYTF
TRBV14	.	.	TRBJ1-2	TGTGCCAGCAGCCAAGACAGGGTAGGGAGCTACACCTTC	CASSQDRVGSYTF
TRBV29-1	.	.	TRBJ2-1	TGCAGCGTTGAGATACCGGTTGAGCAGTTCTTC	CSVEIPVEQFF
TRBV14	.	.	TRBJ2-2	TGTGCCAGCAGCCAAGAAACTAGGAACGGGGAGCTGTTTTTT	CASSQETRNGELFF
TRBV7-2	.	.	TRBJ2-2	TGTGCCAGCAGCTTAAGTATGGGCACCGGGGAGCTGTTTTTT	CASSLSMGTGELFF
TRBV28	.	once	TRBJ2-5	TGTGCCAGCAGTGTCCCCAGGGGCTCATCAGAGACCCAGTACTTC	CASSVPRGSSETQYF
TRBV29-1	TRBD2	.	TRBJ2-1	TGCAGCGTTGAAGGGCTAGCGGGAGAGGGCCACCGGTACAATGAGCAGTTCTTC	CSVEGLAGEGHRYNEQFF
TRBV27	.	.	TRBJ1-2	TGTGCCCTACTGGGGGGGCCTAGGTATGGCTACACCTTC	CALLGGPRYGYTF
TRBV9	.	.	TRBJ2-3	TGTGCCAGCAGTCGTCGGACAGCAGATACGCAGTATTTT	CASSRRTADTQYF
TRBV7-2	TRBD2	once	TRBJ2-3	TGTGCCAGCAGCTCCGTAGCGGGACTCAGCACAGATACGCAGTATTTT	CASSSVAGLSTDTQYF
TRBV7-2	TRBD1	.	TRBJ1-2	TGTGCCAGCAGCCCGCAGGGGGGAAGTGGCTACACCTTC	CASSPQGGSGYTF
TRBV29-1	TRBD2	.	TRBJ2-2	TGCAGCGTCGCGACTAGCGGGAGTGAGACCGGGGAGCTGTTTTTT	CSVATSGSETGELFF
TRBV30	.	.	TRBJ1-1	TGTGCCTGGAGTGTACGGTACGGGAACACTGAAGCTTTCTTT	CAWSVRYGNTEAFF
TRBV20-1	.	.	TRBJ2-7	TGCAGTGTGGGCAGGGGCTACGAGCAGTACTTC	CSVGRGYEQYF
TRBV5-8	.	.	TRBJ1-5	TGTGCCAGCAGCTTAGTTTTCGCAACACGGGTCAATCAGCCCCAGCATTTT	CASSLVFATRVNQPQHF
TRBV5-1	TRBD1	.	TRBJ2-5	TGCGCCAGCAGCTTCTCCCCGGGACAGCAAGAGACCCAGTACTTC	CASSFSPGQQETQYF
TRBV5-8	.	.	TRBJ1-2	TGTGCCAGCAGCTTGGCCCACAGGCAAGGCGGTGGCTACACCTTC	CASSLAHRQGGGYTF
TRBV12-5	.	.	TRBJ1-1	TGTGCTAGTGGACCCCTCGCAGGGAGTGGAGCTTTCTTT	CASGPLAGSGAFF
TRBV27	TRBD1	.	TRBJ2-5	TGTGCCAGCAGTTTACGGGGACAGGGAGCAGAGACCCAGTACTTC	CASSLRGQGAETQYF
TRBV9	.	.	TRBJ2-7	TGTGCCAGCAGCGTACGTGACTATTCCTACGAGCAGTACTTC	CASSVRDYSYEQYF
TRBV9	.	.	TRBJ1-3	TGTGCCAGCAGCGCGGACGGCTTTGGAAACACCATATATTTT	CASSADGFGNTIYF
TRBV5-6	TRBD2	.	TRBJ2-7	TGTGCCAGCAGCTCGGGGGGCTCCTACGAGCAGTACTTC	CASSSGGSYEQYF
TRBV7-2	.	.	TRBJ2-7	TGTGCCAGCAGCTCAGACAGATTCTCCTACGAGCAGTACTTC	CASSSDRFSYEQYF
TRBV19	.	.	TRBJ1-5	TGTGCCAGTAGTATAGGAACAGGAGGCAATCAGCCCCAGCATTTT	CASSIGTGGNQPQHF
TRBV10-3	.	.	TRBJ1-2	TGTGCCATCAGTGAGTCAATGGGAAACTATGGCTACACCTTC	CAISESMGNYGYTF
TRBV20-1	TRBD1	.	TRBJ1-1	TGCAGTGCTACTGAACTGGACAGGGAAGGTTACATGAACACTGAAGCTTTCTTT	CSATELDREGYMNTEAFF
TRBV18	.	.	TRBJ2-2	TGTGCCAGCTCACCACGCGGGACCCCGGGCACCGGGGAGCTGTTTTTT	CASSPRGTPGTGELFF
TRBV7-2	.	.	TRBJ1-1	TGTGCCAGCAGCGCCCATCGATCGAACACTGAAGCTTTCTTT	CASSAHRSNTEAFF
TRBV5-1	.	.	TRBJ2-1	TGCGCCAGCAGCAAACCTAGCTATGAGCAGTTCTTC	CASSKPSYEQFF
TRBV5-1	TRBD1	.	TRBJ1-3	TGCGCCAGCAGCTCGACAGGGACTGGAAACACCATATATTTT	CASSSTGTGNTIYF
TRBV5-1	.	few	TRBJ1-5	TGCGCCAGCAGCTCCGGGGCCGGACAGCCCCAGCATTTT	CASSSGAGQPQHF
TRBV24-1	TRBD1	.	TRBJ2-2	TGTGCCACCAGTGCCCGACAGGGGGCTGGGTCTAACACCGGGGAGCTGTTTTTT	CATSARQGAGSNTGELFF
TRBV19	TRBD1	.	TRBJ1-1	TGTGCCAGTAGTATAAAACAGGGGGCTACTGAAGCTTTCTTT	CASSIKQGATEAFF
TRBV27	.	.	TRBJ1-1	TGTGCCAGCAGTCTGACAAGGAACACTGAAGCTTTCTTT	CASSLTRNTEAFF
TRBV5-1	TRBD1	.	TRBJ2-7	TGCGCCAGCAGCTTGTCCCCAACAGGGGCCAACTACGAGCAGTACTTC	CASSLSPTGANYEQYF
TRBV9	.	.	TRBJ1-4	TGTGCCAGCAGCCCCGGGAGGCAGGTTGCAACTAATGAAAAACTGTTTTTT	CASSPGRQVATNEKLFF
TRBV19	.	.	TRBJ1-1	TGTGCCAGTAGCACCAATGAGTACACTGAAGCTTTCTTT	CASSTNEYTEAFF
TRBV3-1/TRBV3-2	.	.	TRBJ1-2	TGTGCCAGCAGCCATGCTATACCCCATTCGGGCTACACCTTC	CASSHAIPHSGYTF
TRBV7-2	TRBD1	.	TRBJ2-7	TGTGCCAGCACCCGGTCGGGACAGGGTCTCTACGAGCAGTACTTC	CASTRSGQGLYEQYF
TRBV4-1	.	.	TRBJ2-5	TGCGCCAGCAGCCAAGATAGGGGGGGCGGCGAGGCAGGAGAGACCCAGTACTTC	CASSQDRGGGEAGETQYF
TRBV19	TRBD1	.	TRBJ1-1	TGTGCCAGTATTCATGTGGGGAAAGACAGGGGGGTAACTGAAGCTTTCTTT	CASIHVGKDRGVTEAFF
TRBV30	.	once	TRBJ1-2	TGTGCCTGGCGAACCGGGACAACCGCTAACTATGGCTACACCTTC	CAWRTGTTANYGYTF
TRBV18	.	few	TRBJ2-2	TGTGCCAGCTCACCGGAGGGGAGCGGGGAGCTGTTTTTT	CASSPEGSGELFF
TRBV28	.	.	TRBJ1-1	TGTGCCAGCAGTCTAAGGACCAGGGGTGCTTTCTTT	CASSLRTRGAFF